Reported below is one T cell receptor (beta chain). Its antigen is currently not known. Per-nucleotide qualities are absent, and no much larger clonotype sits a single base away. The sample was run on an Illumina NovaSeq 6000. cDNA libraries for TCRalpha and TCRbeta were prepared by 5'RACE using constant-segment primers, with sample barcodes and unique molecular identifiers added. RNA was extracted from every sample with Trizol reagent. Libraries were amplified in two PCR steps, with a second sample barcode and Illumina TruSeq adapters added in the second step. Sequencing of the libraries was done on an Illumina NovaSeq, producing 2 x 150 bp paired-end reads. The authors' analysis ran thus. Demultiplexing of reads and collapsing into UMI-guided consensus sequences were performed with migec v1.2.7. Using mixcr v2.1.11, UMI consensuses were aligned to TRA and TRB V and J templates and then assembled into clonotypes. Clonotypes were classified as expanded or contracted when called significant by both edgeR and NoisET, with noise models trained on biological replicates. For edgeR calls, a false discovery rate-adjusted p below 0.01 and a log2 fold-change threshold of 1 were applied. As an exploratory analysis of dynamics, PCA with hierarchical clustering was applied to max-normalized trajectories of the 1000 most abundant clonotypes. The CD4 or CD8 phenotype of responding clones was assigned using the separately sequenced CD4+ and CD8+ repertoires. The raw public data were reprocessed by TCRdb itself: fastp quality trimming at Q25, MiXCR clonotype calling, in-frame beta chains only. Identical CDR3 protein sequences are pooled into one entry, listed with their most common genes and DNA. The V and J calls, along with clone size, are taken from TCRdb and not from the paper's own processing. The sample table lists around 340,000 distinct CDR3 sequences, 12% to 15% of them with a count of one. About a fifth of the sample is taken by the ten largest.

The sample originates from a study of T-cell memory formation after mild COVID-19 (dated by TCRdb to about 2021). General notes on the study: TCR sequence clusters from the two donors were largely donor specific. The cohort was made up of two young adult volunteers, one female and one male, who were previously healthy. Longitudinal TCRalpha and TCRbeta repertoire sequencing tracked T-cell clones expanding and contracting after mild COVID-19 in a couple of donors.

Ficoll-Paque density gradient centrifugation was used to isolate PBMCs. Overall study outcomes, separate from this receptor: The second-wave clones that peaked on day 37 were not confirmed to be SARS-CoV-2 specific. Some responding clones were detected in pre-infection memory, which suggested that pre-existing cross-reactive memory T cells had joined the SARS-CoV-2 response. Only two mild cases were covered by the study, and larger cohorts that include severe cases with pre-infection samples were considered necessary. Balanced CD4/CD8 phenotypes were observed for clones contracting from day 15 to 85, whereas a bias towards CD4+ was observed for a second wave of clones expanding from day 15 to 37. Contracting CD4+ clones turned up mainly in the CM and EM memory subsets, whereas EMRA was where CD8+ clones were enriched.

The sequencing sample was made of PBMCs or a T cell subset sorted from them (not recorded which). This receptor was taken from a man aged 18 to 35 who had mild COVID-19 (a few samples of this study predate the infection). The sample titles of this study are shuffled in the database, so cell type and time point are left out; the donor was told from shared clones.

The CDR3 reads as follows: CAISDGFWSTDTQYF. In nucleotides, the sequence is TGTGCCATCAGTGATGGGTTCTGGAGCACAGATACGCAGTATTTT. Recombination joined TRBV10-3 with TRBJ2-3; the D gene remains uncertain. The germline V gene provides CDR1 ENHRY and CDR2 SYGVKD. The cysteine opens and the phenylalanine closes a CDR3 of 15 amino acids. The entry retains the CDR3 DNA only, 45 bases that are in frame from base 1. The germline ends are 10 bases apart after V is trimmed by 3 bases and J by 0 bases.